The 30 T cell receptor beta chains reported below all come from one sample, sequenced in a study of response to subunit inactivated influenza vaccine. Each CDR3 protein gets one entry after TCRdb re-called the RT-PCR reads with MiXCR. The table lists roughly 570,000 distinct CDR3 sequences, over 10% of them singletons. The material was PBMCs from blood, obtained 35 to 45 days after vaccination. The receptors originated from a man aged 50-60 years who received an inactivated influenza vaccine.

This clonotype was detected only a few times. CDR3 region: CASALASNYEQYF. Here the CDR3 DNA reads TGTGCCAGCGCTCTGGCTTCCAACTACGAGCAGTACTTC. The chain is built from TRBV7-3 and TRBJ2-7; no clear D. Deletions cut 8 bases from V and 3 bases from J, with 14 bases between. The CDR3 spans 13 residues. Germline CDR1 and CDR2: SGHTA and FQGTGA.

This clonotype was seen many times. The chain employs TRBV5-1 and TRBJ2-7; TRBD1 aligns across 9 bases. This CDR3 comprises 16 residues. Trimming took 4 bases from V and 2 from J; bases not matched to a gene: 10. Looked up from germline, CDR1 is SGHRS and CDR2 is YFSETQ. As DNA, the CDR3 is TGCGCCAGCAGCCCTGACCGGGACAGGGCTCCCTACGAGCAGTACTTC. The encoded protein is CASSPDRDRAPYEQYF.

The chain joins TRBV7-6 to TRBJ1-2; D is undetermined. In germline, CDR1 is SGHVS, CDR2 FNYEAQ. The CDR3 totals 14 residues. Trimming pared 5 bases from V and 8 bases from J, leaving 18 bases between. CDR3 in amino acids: CASSPREGAGGYTF. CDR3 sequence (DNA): TGTGCCAGCAGCCCCCGGGAGGGCGCTGGAGGCTACACCTTC.

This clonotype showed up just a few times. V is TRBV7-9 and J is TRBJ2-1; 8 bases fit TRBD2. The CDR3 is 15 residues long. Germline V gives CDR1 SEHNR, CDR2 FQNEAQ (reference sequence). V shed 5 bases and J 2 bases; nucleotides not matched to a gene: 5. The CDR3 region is CASSPTSEPYNEQFF. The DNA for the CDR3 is TGTGCCAGCAGCCCGACTAGCGAACCCTACAATGAGCAGTTCTTC.

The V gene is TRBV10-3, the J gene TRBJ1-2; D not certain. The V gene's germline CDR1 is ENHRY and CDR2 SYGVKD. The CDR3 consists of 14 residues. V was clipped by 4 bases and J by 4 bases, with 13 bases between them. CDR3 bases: TGTGCCATCAGTGGAAACTCCGAGGTCTATGGCTACACCTTC. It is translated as CAISGNSEVYGYTF.

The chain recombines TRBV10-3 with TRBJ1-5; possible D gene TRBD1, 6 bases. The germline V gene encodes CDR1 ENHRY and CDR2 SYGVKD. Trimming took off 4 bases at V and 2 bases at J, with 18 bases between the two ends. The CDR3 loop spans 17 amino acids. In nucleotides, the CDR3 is TGTGCCATCAGTGCCGGGACAACTCAGGAGGGCAATCAGCCCCAGCATTTT. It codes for CAISAGTTQEGNQPQHF.

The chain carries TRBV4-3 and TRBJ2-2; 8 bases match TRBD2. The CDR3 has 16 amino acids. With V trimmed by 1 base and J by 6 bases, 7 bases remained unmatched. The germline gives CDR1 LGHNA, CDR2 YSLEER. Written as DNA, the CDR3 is TGCGCCAGCAGCCAAGCCCACGGGGGGGCCTCCGGGGAGCTGTTTTTT. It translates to CASSQAHGGASGELFF.

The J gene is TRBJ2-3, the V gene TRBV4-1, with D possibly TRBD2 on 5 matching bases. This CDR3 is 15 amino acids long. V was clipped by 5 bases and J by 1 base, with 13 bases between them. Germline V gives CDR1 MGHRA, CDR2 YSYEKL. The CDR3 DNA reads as TGCGCCAGCAGCTATTCGGGATCCGGCACAGATACGCAGTATTTT. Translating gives CASSYSGSGTDTQYF.

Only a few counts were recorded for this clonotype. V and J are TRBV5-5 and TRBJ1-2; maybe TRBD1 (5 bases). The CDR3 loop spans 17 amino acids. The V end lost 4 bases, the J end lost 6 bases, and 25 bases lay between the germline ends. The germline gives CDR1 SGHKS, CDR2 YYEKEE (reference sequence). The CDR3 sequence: CASSLFVGNLGDHGYTF. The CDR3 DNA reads TGTGCCAGCAGCCTGTTTGTCGGCAATTTGGGGGACCATGGCTACACCTTC.

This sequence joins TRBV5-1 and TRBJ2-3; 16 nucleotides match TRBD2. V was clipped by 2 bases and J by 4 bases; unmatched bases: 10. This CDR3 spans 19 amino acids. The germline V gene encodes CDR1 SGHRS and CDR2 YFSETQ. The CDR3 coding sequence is TGCGCCAGCAGCTTTTTAGGTTCCGGGACTAGCGGGAGGGCAGATACGCAGTATTTT. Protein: CASSFLGSGTSGRADTQYF.

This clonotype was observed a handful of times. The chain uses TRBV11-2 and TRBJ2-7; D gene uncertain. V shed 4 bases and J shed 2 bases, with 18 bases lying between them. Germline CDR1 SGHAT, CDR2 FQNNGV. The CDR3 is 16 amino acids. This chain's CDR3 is CASSSRDFAHPYEQYF. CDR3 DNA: TGTGCCAGCAGCTCCCGTGACTTTGCGCACCCCTACGAGCAGTACTTC.

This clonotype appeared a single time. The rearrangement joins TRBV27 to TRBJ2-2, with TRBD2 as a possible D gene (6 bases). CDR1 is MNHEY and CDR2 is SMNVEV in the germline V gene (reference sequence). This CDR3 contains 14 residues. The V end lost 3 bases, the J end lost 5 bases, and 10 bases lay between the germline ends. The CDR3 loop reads CASSLEGSTGELFF. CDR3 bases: TGTGCCAGCAGTTTGGAGGGGTCGACCGGGGAGCTGTTTTTT.

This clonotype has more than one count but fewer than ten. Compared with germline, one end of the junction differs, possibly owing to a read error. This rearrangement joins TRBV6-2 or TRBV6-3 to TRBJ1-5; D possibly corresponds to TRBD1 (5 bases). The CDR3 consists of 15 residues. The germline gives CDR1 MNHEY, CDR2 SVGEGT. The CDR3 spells CASTPTRQGNQPQHF. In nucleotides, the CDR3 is TGTGCCAGCACCCCTACACGGCAGGGCAACCAGCCCCAGCATTTT.

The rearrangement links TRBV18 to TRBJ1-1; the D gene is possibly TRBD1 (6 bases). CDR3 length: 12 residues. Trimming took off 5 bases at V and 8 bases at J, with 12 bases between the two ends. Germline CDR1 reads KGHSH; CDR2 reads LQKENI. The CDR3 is CASSTGTYEAFF. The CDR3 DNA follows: TGTGCCAGCTCAACCGGGACATACGAAGCTTTCTTT. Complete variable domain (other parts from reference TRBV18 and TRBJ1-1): NAGVMQNPRHLVRRRGQEARLRCSPMKGHSHVYWYRQLPEEGLKFMVYLQKENIIDESGMPKERFSAEFPKEGPSILRIQQVVRGDSAAYFCASSTGTYEAFFGQGTRLTVV.

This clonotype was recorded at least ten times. CDR3 in DNA: TGTGCCATCAGGACTTACAATGAGCAGTTCTTC. It translates to CAIRTYNEQFF. The chain couples TRBV10-3 to TRBJ2-1; D not resolved. The CDR3 loop spans 11 amino acids. In germline, CDR1 is ENHRY, CDR2 SYGVKD. Between the trimmed V and J ends, which lost 6 bases and 4 bases, there was a span of 4 bases.

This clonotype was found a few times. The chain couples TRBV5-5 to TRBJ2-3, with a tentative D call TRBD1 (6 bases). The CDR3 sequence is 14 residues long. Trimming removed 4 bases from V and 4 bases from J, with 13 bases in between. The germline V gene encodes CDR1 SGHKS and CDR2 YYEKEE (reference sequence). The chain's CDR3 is CASSPGQRADTQYF. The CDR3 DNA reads TGTGCCAGCAGCCCTGGACAGAGGGCAGATACGCAGTATTTT.

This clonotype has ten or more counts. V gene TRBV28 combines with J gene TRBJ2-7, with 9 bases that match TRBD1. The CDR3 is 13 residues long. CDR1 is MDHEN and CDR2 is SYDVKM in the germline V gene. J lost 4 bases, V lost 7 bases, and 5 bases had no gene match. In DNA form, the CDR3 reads TGTGCCAGCATGACCGGGACAGGGTACGAGCAGTACTTC. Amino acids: CASMTGTGYEQYF.

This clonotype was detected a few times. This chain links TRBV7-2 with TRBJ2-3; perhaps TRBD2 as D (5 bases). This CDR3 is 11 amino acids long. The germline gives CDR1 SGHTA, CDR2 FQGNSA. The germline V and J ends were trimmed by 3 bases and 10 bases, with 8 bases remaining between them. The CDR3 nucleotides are TGTGCCAGCAGCTTCGGAGGAGCGCAGTATTTT. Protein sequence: CASSFGGAQYF.

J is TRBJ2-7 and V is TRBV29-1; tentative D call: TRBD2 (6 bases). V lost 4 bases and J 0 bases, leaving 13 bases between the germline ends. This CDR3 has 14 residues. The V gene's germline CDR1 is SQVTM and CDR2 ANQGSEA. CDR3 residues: CSVAGLANSYEQYF. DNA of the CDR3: TGCAGCGTTGCAGGGCTAGCGAACTCCTACGAGCAGTACTTC.

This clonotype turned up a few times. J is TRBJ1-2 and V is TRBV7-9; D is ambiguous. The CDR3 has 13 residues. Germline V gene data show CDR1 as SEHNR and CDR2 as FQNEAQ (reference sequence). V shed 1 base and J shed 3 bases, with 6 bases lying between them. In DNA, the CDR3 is TGTGCCAGCAGCTTAGGGGCAGACTATGGCTACACCTTC. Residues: CASSLGADYGYTF.

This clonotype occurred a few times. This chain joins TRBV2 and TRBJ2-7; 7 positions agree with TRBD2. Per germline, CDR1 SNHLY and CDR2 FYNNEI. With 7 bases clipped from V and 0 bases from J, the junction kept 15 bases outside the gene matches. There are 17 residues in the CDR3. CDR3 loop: CASNPAGGRILSYEQYF. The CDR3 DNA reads TGTGCCAGCAATCCGGCCGGGGGGAGAATCCTCTCCTACGAGCAGTACTTC. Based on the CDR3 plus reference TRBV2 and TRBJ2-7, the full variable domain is EPEVTQTPSHQVTQMGQEVILRCVPISNHLYFYWYRQILGQKVEFLVSFYNNEISEKSEIFDDQFSVERPDGSNFTLKIRSTKLEDSAMYFCASNPAGGRILSYEQYFGPGTRLTVT.

CDR3: CAISDTVSYEQYF. The CDR3 bases are TGTGCCATCAGTGACACCGTGTCCTACGAGCAGTACTTC. The chain recombines TRBV10-3 with TRBJ2-7; D is uncertain. V dropped 3 bases and J dropped 1 base, with 7 bases sitting between them. There are 13 residues in the CDR3. Germline CDR1 and CDR2: ENHRY and SYGVKD.

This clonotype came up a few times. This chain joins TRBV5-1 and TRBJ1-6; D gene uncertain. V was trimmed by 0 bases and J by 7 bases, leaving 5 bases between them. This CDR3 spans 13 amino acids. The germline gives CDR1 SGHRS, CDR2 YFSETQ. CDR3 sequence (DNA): TGCGCCAGCAGCTTGGTGGAGAATTCACCCCTCCACTTT. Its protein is CASSLVENSPLHF.

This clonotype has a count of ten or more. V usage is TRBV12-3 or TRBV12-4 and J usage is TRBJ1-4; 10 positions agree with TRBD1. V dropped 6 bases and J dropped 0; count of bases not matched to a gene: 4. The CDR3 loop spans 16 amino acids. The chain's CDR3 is CASSRDRGATNEKLFF. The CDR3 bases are TGTGCCAGCAGCAGGGACAGGGGTGCAACTAATGAAAAACTGTTTTTT.

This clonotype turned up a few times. The CDR3 sequence: CSARDRPRNGYTF. The CDR3 DNA is TGCAGTGCTAGAGATCGACCGAGGAATGGCTACACCTTC. This chain uses TRBV20-1 with TRBJ1-2, with D hard to call. From germline, CDR1 is DFQATT and CDR2 SNEGSKA (reference sequence). Trimming pared 0 bases from V and 6 bases from J, leaving 11 bases between. The CDR3 loop spans 13 amino acids.

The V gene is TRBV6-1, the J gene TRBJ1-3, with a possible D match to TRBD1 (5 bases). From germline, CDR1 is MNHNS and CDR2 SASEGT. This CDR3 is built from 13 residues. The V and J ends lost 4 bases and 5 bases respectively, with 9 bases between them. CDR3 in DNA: TGTGCCAGCAGTGTTGACAGACGAAACACCATATATTTT. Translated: CASSVDRRNTIYF.

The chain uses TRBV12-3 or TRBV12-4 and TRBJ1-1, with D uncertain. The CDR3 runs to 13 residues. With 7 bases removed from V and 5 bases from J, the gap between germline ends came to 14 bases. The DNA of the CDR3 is TGTGCCAGCACCCGTGGGTCGAGGACTGAAGCTTTCTTT. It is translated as CASTRGSRTEAFF.

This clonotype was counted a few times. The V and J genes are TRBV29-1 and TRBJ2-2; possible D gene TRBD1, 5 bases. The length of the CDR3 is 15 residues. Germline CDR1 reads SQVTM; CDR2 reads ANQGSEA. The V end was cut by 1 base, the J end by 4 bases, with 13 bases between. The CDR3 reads CSVEVGKTGTGELFF. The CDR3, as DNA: TGCAGCGTTGAAGTAGGGAAAACAGGCACCGGGGAGCTGTTTTTT.

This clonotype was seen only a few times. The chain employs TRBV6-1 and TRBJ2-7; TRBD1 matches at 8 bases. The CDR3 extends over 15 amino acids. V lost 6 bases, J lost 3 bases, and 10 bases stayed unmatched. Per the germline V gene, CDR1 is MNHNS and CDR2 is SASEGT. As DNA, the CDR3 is TGTGCCAGCAGGCCCCAAACAGGGGGAGTCTACGAGCAGTACTTC. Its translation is CASRPQTGGVYEQYF.

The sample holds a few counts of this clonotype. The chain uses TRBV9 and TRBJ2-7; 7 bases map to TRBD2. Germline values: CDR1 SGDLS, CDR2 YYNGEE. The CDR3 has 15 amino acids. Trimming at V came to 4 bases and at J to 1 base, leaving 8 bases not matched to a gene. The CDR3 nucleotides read TGTGCCAGCAGCCCAACAGCGGGAACTTCCTACGAGCAGTACTTC. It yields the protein CASSPTAGTSYEQYF.